This T cell receptor (beta chain) stems from a study of blood T cell repertoires in COVID-19. On the study more broadly: Acute-phase and convalescent COVID-19 samples originated in the United States, Italy and Spain.

This clone was picked up a small number of times. Living in 20 to 30 US areas, the participants were between roughly 18 and 90 years of age. Recovered Cohort 3 donors showed two negative PCRs, clearance, or symptom resolution. The CDR3 length is 14 residues. The V gene's germline CDR1 is LNHDA and CDR2 SQIVND (reference sequence). Trimming left V 1 base short and J 7 bases short, with 8 bases between. As handled by the study authors: Nucleated cell counts were estimated from reference gene primer amplification. Using immunoSEQ multiplex PCR, the repertoire was profiled, and TCRdb retains in-frame clones only, with some absent. Clone size and V and J calls were adopted from that table, with D and trimming inferred from the DNA. The sample records a few hundred thousand clones, just under 90% being singletons.

The receptor was derived from a woman aged 25 to 39 who had recovered from COVID-19. This chain uses TRBV19 with TRBJ1-6; D possibly corresponds to TRBD1 (5 bases). The source material was PBMCs or T cells enriched from blood (not recorded which). CDR3 in amino acids: CASSIGQQNSPLHF. Written as DNA, the CDR3 is TGTGCCAGTAGTATAGGACAGCAGAATTCACCCCTCCACTTT.